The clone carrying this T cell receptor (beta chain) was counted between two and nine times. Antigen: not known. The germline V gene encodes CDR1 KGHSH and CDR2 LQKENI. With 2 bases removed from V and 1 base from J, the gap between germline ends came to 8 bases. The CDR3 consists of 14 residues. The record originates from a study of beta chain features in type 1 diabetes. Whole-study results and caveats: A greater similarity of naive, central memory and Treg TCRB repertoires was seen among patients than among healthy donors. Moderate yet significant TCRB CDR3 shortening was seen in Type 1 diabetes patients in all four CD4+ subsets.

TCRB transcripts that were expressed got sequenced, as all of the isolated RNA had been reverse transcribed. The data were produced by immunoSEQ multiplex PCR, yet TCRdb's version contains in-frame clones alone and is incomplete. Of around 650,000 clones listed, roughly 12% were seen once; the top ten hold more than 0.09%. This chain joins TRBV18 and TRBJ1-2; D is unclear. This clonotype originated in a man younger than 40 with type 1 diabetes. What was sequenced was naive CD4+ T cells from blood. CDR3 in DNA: TGTGCCAGCTCACCATCGCAGGATAACTATGGCTACACCTTC. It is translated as CASSPSQDNYGYTF. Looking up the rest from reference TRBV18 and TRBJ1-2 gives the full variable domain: NAGVMQNPRHLVRRRGQEARLRCSPMKGHSHVYWYRQLPEEGLKFMVYLQKENIIDESGMPKERFSAEFPKEGPSILRIQQVVRGDSAAYFCASSPSQDNYGYTFGSGTRLTVV.